A single sample gave rise to the 7 T cell receptor beta chains below, sequenced in a study of CD8 T cells in ankylosing spondylitis. These TCRs are of unknown antigen specificity. TCRdb used MiXCR to reprocess the 5' RACE reads, holding one entry per CDR3 protein. The sample has approximately 300,000 distinct CDR3 sequences; 7.5% to 9% are singletons. Findings and limits, study-wide: A TCR beta motif of several highly homologous variants appeared characteristic of ankylosing spondylitis blood.

The sample consisted of blood, either unsorted or a sorted T cell fraction (not recorded which). Receptors were obtained from a male donor with ankylosing spondylitis.

The V call is TRBV6-2 or TRBV6-3, the J call TRBJ2-1, with TRBD2 matching over 9 bases. CDR1 and CDR2 (germline): MNHEY, SVGEGT. V was pared by 5 bases and J by 3 bases, with 17 bases of the junction left unmatched. The CDR3 contains 19 residues. As DNA, the CDR3 is TGTGCCAGCAGTCCCACCGCGACTAGCGGATATTCATACTACAATGAGCAGTTCTTC. This gives the protein CASSPTATSGYSYYNEQFF.

This clonotype was picked up many times. The rearrangement uses TRBV11-2 and TRBJ2-2; TRBD2 agrees at 10 bases. The CDR3 has 18 residues. V was pared by 0 bases and J by 1 base, with 5 bases of the junction left unmatched. Per the germline V gene, CDR1 is SGHAT and CDR2 is FQNNGV. The CDR3 region has the DNA TGTGCCAGCAGCTTAGAGGCTAGCGGGAGTGGGAACACCGGGGAGCTGTTTTTT. The encoded protein is CASSLEASGSGNTGELFF.

This clonotype was found a few times. The chain uses TRBV11-2 and TRBJ1-4, with D possibly matching TRBD1 (6 bases). This CDR3 has 14 residues. Trimming left V 0 bases short and J 7 bases short, with 9 bases between. The V gene's germline CDR1 is SGHAT and CDR2 FQNNGV. The CDR3 sequence: CASSLERGTEKLFF. The DNA for the CDR3 is TGTGCCAGCAGCTTAGAAAGGGGGACTGAAAAACTGTTTTTT.

This clonotype was recorded at least ten times. This chain uses TRBV28 with TRBJ1-5; possible D gene TRBD1, 5 bases. The CDR3 covers 16 residues. Germline CDR1 reads MDHEN; CDR2 reads SYDVKM. The V end lost 3 bases, the J end lost 10 bases, and 22 bases lay between the germline ends. CDR3: CASSFPIFRQFGPQHF. In DNA, the CDR3 is TGTGCCAGCAGTTTTCCGATTTTTAGACAGTTTGGTCCCCAGCATTTT. Full variable domain (outside the CDR3, taken from reference TRBV28 and TRBJ1-5): DVKVTQSSRYLVKRTGEKVFLECVQDMDHENMFWYRQDPGLGLRLIYFSYDVKMKEKGDIPEGYSVSREKKERFSLILESASTNQTSMYLCASSFPIFRQFGPQHFGDGTRLSIL.

Only a few counts were recorded for this clonotype. The J gene is TRBJ2-1, the V gene TRBV6-2 or TRBV6-3; the match to TRBD2 covers 15 bases. The germline gives CDR1 MNHEY, CDR2 SVGEGT. The V segment lost 2 bases and the J segment 4 bases; nucleotides outside the gene matches: 0. The CDR3 covers 16 residues. The CDR3 loop reads CASSYGTSGRYNEQFF. CDR3 nucleotide sequence: TGTGCCAGCAGTTACGGGACTAGCGGGAGGTACAATGAGCAGTTCTTC.

This chain links TRBV6-1 with TRBJ2-3; D is unclear. Germline V CDR1 and CDR2: MNHNS, SASEGT. This CDR3 region has 14 residues. V was trimmed by 7 bases and J by 4 bases, leaving 15 bases between them. In DNA, the CDR3 is TGTGCCAGCAATCCAGGAAACTTCCCAGATACGCAGTATTTT. This codes for CASNPGNFPDTQYF.

This clonotype was detected only a few times. J is TRBJ2-5 and V is TRBV5-5; D gene uncertain. The CDR3 spans 13 residues. Deletions cut 0 bases from V and 5 bases from J, with 8 bases between. Germline V CDR1 and CDR2: SGHKS, YYEKEE (reference sequence). The CDR3 DNA follows: TGTGCCAGCAGCTTGGGAGTGTCGGAGACCCAGTACTTC. Protein: CASSLGVSETQYF.